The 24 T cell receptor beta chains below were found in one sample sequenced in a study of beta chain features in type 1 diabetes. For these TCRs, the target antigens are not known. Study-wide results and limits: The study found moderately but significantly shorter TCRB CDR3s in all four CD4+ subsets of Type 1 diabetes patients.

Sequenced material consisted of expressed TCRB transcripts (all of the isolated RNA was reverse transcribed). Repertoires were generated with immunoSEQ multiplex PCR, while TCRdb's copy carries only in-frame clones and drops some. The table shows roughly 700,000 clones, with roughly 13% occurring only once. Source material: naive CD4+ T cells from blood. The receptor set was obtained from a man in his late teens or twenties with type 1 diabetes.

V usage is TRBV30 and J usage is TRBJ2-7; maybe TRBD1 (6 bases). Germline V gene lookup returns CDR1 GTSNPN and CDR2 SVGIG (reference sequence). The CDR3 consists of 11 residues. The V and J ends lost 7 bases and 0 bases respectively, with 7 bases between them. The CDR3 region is CASGDSYEQYF. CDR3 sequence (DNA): TGTGCCTCAGGGGACTCCTACGAGCAGTACTTC.

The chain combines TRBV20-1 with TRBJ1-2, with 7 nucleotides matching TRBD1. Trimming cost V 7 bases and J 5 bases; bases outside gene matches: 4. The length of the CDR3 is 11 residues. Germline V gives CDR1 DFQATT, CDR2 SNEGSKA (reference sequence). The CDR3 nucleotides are TGCAGTGGGGACAGCCTATATGGCTACACCTTC. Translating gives CSGDSLYGYTF.

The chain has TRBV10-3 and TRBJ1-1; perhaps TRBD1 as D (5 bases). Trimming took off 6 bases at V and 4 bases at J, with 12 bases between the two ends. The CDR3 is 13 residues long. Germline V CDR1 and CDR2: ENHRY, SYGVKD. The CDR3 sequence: CAIRVQDGTEAFF. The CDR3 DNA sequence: TGTGCCATCAGAGTACAGGACGGCACTGAAGCTTTCTTT.

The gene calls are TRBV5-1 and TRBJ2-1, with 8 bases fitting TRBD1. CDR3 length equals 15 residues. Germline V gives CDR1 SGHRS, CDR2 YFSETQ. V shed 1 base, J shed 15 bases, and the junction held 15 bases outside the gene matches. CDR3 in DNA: TGCGCCAGCAGCTTGCAGGCAGGGGGCGCGAATTTTTGGTTCTTC. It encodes CASSLQAGGANFWFF.

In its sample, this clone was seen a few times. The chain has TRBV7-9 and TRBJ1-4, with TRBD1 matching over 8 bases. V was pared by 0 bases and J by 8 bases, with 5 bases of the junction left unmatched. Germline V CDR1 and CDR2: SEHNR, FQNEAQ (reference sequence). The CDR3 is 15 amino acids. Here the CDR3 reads CASSLAVRGREKLFF. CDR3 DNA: TGTGCCAGCAGCTTAGCAGTCAGGGGGCGAGAAAAACTGTTTTTT. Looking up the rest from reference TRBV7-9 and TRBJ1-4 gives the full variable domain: DTGVSQNPRHKITKRGQNVTFRCDPISEHNRLYWYRQTLGQGPEFLTYFQNEAQLEKSRLLSDRFSAERPKGSFSTLEIQRTEQGDSAMYLCASSLAVRGREKLFFGSGTQLSVL.

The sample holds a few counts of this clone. The CDR3 here is CASSFSAGLYSGTEAFF. The DNA of the CDR3 is TGTGCCAGCAGCTTCTCGGCAGGGTTGTACTCCGGCACTGAAGCTTTCTTT. This rearrangement joins TRBV7-2 to TRBJ1-1; TRBD1 might be the D (5 bases). The V and J ends lost 3 bases and 4 bases respectively, with 21 bases between them. The CDR3 extends over 17 amino acids. CDR1 SGHTA and CDR2 FQGNSA come from the germline V gene.

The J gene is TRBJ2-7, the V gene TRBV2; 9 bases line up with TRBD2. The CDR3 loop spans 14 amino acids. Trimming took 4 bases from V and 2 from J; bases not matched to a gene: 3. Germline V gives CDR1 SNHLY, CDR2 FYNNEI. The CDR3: CASSASGVPYEQYF. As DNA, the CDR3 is TGTGCCAGCAGTGCTAGCGGGGTACCCTACGAGCAGTACTTC.

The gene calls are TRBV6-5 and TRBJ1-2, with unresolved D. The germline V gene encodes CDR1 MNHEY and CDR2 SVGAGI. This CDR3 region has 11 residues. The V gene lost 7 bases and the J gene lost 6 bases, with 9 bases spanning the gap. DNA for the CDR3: TGTGCCAGCATCGGAGGCCATGGCTACACCTTC. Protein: CASIGGHGYTF.

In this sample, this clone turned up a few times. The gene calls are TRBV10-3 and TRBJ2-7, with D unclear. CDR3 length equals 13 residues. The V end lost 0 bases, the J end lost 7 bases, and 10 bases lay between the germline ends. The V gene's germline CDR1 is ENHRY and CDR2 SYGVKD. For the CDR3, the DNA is TGTGCCATCAGTGAGTCGATACCGGAGGAGCAGTACTTC. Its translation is CAISESIPEEQYF.

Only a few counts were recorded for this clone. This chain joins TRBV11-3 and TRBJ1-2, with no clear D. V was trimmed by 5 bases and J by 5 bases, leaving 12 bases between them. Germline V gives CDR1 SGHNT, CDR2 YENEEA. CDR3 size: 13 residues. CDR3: CASSPWRGYGYTF. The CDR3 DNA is TGTGCCAGCAGCCCCTGGCGGGGTTATGGCTACACCTTC.

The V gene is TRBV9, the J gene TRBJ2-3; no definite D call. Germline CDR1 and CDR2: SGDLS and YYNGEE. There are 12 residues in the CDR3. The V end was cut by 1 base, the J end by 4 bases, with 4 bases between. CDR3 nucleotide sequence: TGTGCCAGCAGCGTAAGTTCAGATACGCAGTATTTT. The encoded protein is CASSVSSDTQYF.

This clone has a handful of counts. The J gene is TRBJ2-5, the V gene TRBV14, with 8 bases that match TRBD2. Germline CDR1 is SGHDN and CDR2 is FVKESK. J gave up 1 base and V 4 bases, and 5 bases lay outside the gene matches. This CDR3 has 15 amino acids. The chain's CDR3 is CASSPRAGGQETQYF. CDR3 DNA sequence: TGTGCCAGCAGCCCCAGGGCGGGGGGCCAAGAGACCCAGTACTTC.

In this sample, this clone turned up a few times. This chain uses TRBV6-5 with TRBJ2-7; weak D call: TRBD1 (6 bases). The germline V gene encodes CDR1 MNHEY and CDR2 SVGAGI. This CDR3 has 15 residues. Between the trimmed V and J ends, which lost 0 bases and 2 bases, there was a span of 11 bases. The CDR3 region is CASSYSIGQPYEQYF. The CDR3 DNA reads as TGTGCCAGCAGTTACTCGATCGGACAGCCCTACGAGCAGTACTTC.

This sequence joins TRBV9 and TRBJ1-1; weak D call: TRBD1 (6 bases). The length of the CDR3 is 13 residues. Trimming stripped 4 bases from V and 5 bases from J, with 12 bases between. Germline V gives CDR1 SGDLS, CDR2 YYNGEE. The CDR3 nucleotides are TGTGCCAGCAGCCCCAGGGGTGGGACTGAAGCTTTCTTT. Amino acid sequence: CASSPRGGTEAFF. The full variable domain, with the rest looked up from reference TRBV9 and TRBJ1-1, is DSGVTQTPKHLITATGQRVTLRCSPRSGDLSVYWYQQSLDQGLQFLIQYYNGEERAKGNILERFSAQQFPDLHSELNLSSLELGDSALYFCASSPRGGTEAFFGQGTRLTVV.

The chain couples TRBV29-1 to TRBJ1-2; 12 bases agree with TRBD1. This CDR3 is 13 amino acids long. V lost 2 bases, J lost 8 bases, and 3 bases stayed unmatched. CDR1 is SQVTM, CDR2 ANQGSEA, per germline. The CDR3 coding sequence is TGCAGCGTTGAACGGGACAGGGGGCGGGGCTACACCTTC. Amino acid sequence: CSVERDRGRGYTF. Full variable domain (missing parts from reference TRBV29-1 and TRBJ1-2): SAVISQKPSRDICQRGTSLTIQCQVDSQVTMMFWYRQQPGQSLTLIATANQGSEATYESGFVIDKFPISRPNLTFSTLTVSNMSPEDSSIYLCSVERDRGRGYTFGSGTRLTVV.

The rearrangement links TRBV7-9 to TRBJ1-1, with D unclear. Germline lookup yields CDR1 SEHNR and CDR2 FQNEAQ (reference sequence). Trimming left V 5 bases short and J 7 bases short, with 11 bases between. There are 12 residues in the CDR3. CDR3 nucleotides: TGTGCCAGCAGCCTCCGGGAGATTGAAGCTTTCTTT. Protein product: CASSLREIEAFF. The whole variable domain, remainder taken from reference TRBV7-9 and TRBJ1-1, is DTGVSQNPRHKITKRGQNVTFRCDPISEHNRLYWYRQTLGQGPEFLTYFQNEAQLEKSRLLSDRFSAERPKGSFSTLEIQRTEQGDSAMYLCASSLREIEAFFGQGTRLTVV.

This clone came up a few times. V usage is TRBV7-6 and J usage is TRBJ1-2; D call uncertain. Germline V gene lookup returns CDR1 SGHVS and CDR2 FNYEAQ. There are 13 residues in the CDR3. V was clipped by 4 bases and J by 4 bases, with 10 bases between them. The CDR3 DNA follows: TGTGCCAGCAGCTCGTTGGGGAGCTATGGCTACACCTTC. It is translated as CASSSLGSYGYTF.

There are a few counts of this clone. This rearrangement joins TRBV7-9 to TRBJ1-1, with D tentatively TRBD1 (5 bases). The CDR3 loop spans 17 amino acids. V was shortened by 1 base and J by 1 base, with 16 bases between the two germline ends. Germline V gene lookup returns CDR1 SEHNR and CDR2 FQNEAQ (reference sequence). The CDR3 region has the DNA TGTGCCAGCAGCTTAGTGTACCTCTCAGACAGGAACACTGAAGCTTTCTTT. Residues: CASSLVYLSDRNTEAFF. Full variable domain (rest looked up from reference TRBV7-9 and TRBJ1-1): DTGVSQNPRHKITKRGQNVTFRCDPISEHNRLYWYRQTLGQGPEFLTYFQNEAQLEKSRLLSDRFSAERPKGSFSTLEIQRTEQGDSAMYLCASSLVYLSDRNTEAFFGQGTRLTVV.

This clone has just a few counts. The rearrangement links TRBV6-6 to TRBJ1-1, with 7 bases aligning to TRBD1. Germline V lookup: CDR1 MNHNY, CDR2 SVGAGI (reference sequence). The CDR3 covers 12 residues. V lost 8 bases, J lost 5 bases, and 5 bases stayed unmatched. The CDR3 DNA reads TGTGCCAGCCGGGACAGCCTAACTGAAGCTTTCTTT. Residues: CASRDSLTEAFF.

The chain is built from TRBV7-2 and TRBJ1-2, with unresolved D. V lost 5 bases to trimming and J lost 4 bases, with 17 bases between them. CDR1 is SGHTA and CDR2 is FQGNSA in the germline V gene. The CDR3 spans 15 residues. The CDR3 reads CASSGTTSLTYGYTF. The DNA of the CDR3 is TGTGCCAGCAGCGGAACTACTTCCTTAACCTATGGCTACACCTTC.

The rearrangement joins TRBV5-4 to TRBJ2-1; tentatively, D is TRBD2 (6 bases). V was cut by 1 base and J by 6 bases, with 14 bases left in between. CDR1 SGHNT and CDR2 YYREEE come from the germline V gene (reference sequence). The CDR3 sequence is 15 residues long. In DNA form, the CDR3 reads TGTGCCAGCAGCTTGTTCGCTAGCGCCCGCAATGAGCAGTTCTTC. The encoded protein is CASSLFASARNEQFF.

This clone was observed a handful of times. This chain's CDR3 is CAIRPSDGSQETQYF. The CDR3 region has the DNA TGTGCCATCAGACCCTCAGACGGGTCCCAAGAGACCCAGTACTTC. V and J are TRBV10-3 and TRBJ2-5; D unresolved. Germline V gene lookup returns CDR1 ENHRY and CDR2 SYGVKD. The germline V and J ends were trimmed by 6 bases and 1 base, with 15 bases remaining between them. This CDR3 comprises 15 residues.

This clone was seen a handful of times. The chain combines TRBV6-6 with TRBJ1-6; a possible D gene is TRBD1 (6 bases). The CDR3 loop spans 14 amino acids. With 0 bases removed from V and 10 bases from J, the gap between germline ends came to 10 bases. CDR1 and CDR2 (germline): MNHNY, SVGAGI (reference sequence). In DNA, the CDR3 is TGTGCCAGCAGTTACTCGACGGGGGCATCACCCCTCCACTTT. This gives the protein CASSYSTGASPLHF.

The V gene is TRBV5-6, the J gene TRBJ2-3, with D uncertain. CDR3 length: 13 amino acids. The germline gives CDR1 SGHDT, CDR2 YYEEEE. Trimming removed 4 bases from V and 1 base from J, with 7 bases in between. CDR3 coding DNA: TGTGCCAGCAGCCCCCCTGGCACAGATACGCAGTATTTT. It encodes CASSPPGTDTQYF.